This TCR beta chain emerged from a study of blood T cell repertoires in COVID-19. Study information: Samples representing acute and convalescent COVID-19 were sourced from the United States, Italy and Spain. The cDNA or gDNA used as material had been derived from T cells, B-cell-depleted T cells, or PBMCs.

The CDR3 is made up of 13 amino acids. CDR1 and CDR2 (germline): GTSNPN, SVGIG (reference sequence). V dropped 1 base and J dropped 4 bases, with 8 bases sitting between them. Per the study methods: Estimates of nucleated cell counts were drawn from the amplification of reference gene primers. This table comes from immunoSEQ multiplex PCR, and its TCRdb copy is limited to in-frame clones, with some not included. V and J calls and clone size are as listed in that table; D and trimming were resolved from the DNA. The repertoire holds about 230,000 clones, with approximately 88% as singletons. This TCR was sampled from a man aged 35 to 55 with acute or convalescent COVID-19. Sample: peripheral blood. The chain combines TRBV30 with TRBJ1-5; D is uncertain. The CDR3 region has the DNA TGTGCCTGGAGTGGCGGGCCTAATCAGCCCCAGCATTTT. Protein: CAWSGGPNQPQHF.